The subject of this entry is one T cell receptor beta chain. Its antigen is unidentified. The data stem from a study of T cells in localized non-small cell lung cancer. Sequenced by immunoSEQ multiplex PCR; TCRdb stores in-frame clones only, minus some. Here the sample spans 35,000 to 50,000 clones, about 90% being singletons. General study points: A single tumor region was sequenced, leaving heterogeneity possible. Detection in adjacent lung was observed for a median roughly 55 of the top 100 tumor clones.

The CDR3 runs 14 residues. V lost 11 bases, J lost 4 bases, and 4 bases stayed unmatched. Germline V CDR1 and CDR2: SGHTA, FQGNSA. This receptor was obtained from a man aged 40 to 70 with stage I lung adenocarcinoma. V usage is TRBV7-2 and J usage is TRBJ2-1, with TRBD2 identical over 14 bases. The sample here was peripheral blood, taken before any cancer treatment. The CDR3 DNA follows: TGTGCCGTGGGGACTAGCGGGGGTTACAATGAGCAGTTCTTC. Translating gives CAVGTSGGYNEQFF.